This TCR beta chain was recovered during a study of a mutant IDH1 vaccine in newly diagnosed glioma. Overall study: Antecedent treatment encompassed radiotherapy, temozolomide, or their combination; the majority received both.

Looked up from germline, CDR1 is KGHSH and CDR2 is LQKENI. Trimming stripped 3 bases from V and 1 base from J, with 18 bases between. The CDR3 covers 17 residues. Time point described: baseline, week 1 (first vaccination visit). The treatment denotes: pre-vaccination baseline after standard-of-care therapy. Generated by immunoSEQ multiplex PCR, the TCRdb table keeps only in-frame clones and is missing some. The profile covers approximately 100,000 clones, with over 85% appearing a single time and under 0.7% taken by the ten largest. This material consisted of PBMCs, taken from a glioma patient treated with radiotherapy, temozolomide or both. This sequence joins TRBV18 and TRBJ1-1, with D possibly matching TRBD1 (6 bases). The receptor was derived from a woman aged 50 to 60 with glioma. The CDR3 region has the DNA TGTGCCAGCTCACCGGTGGTGTATTGGACAGAGAACACTGAAGCTTTCTTT. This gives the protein CASSPVVYWTENTEAFF.